These 17 T cell receptor beta chains share one sample of origin, sequenced in a study of response to subunit inactivated influenza vaccine. TCRdb recomputed calls from the RT-PCR reads with MiXCR, one row per CDR3 protein. The sample records approximately 700,000 distinct CDR3 sequences, 15% to 17% being singletons. Source: PBMCs from blood, taken roughly 12 days after vaccination. The receptor set was obtained from a man over 45 who received an inactivated influenza vaccine.

Only a few counts were recorded for this clonotype. This chain links TRBV7-2 with TRBJ2-5; TRBD2 is a possible D gene (5 bases). Trimming stripped 0 bases from V and 4 bases from J, with 12 bases between. CDR1 and CDR2 (germline): SGHTA, FQGNSA. There are 15 residues in the CDR3. This CDR3 is CASSLALGLGETQYF. The CDR3 region has the DNA TGTGCCAGCAGCTTAGCGCTAGGACTGGGAGAGACCCAGTACTTC.

This clonotype came up once. The chain recombines TRBV4-2 with TRBJ2-3, with 8 bases fitting TRBD1. This CDR3 has 17 residues. Per germline, CDR1 LGHNA and CDR2 YNFKEQ. V dropped 0 bases and J dropped 4; count of bases not matched to a gene: 9. In nucleotides, the CDR3 is TGTGCCAGCAGCCAAGATAGTTACAGGGGGTCTTCAGATACGCAGTATTTT. Translation: CASSQDSYRGSSDTQYF.

J is TRBJ2-5 and V is TRBV7-2; TRBD2 aligns across 8 bases. This CDR3 spans 16 amino acids. Unmatched junction bases numbered 8, after V lost 3 bases and J lost 2 bases. Germline V gives CDR1 SGHTA, CDR2 FQGNSA. As DNA, the CDR3 is TGTGCCAGCAGCTTCTCCCAGGTAGCGGGACAAGAGACCCAGTACTTC. Its translation: CASSFSQVAGQETQYF. The full variable domain, in which reference TRBV7-2 and TRBJ2-5 provide the parts outside the CDR3, is GAGVSQSPSNKVTEKGKDVELRCDPISGHTALYWYRQSLGQGLEFLIYFQGNSAPDKSGLPSDRFSAERTGGSVSTLTIQRTQQEDSAVYLCASSFSQVAGQETQYFGPGTRLLVL.

This clonotype was observed at least ten times. The J gene is TRBJ1-2, the V gene TRBV4-1; D is undetermined. Germline CDR1 reads MGHRA; CDR2 reads YSYEKL. Trimming stripped 0 bases from V and 7 bases from J, with 18 bases between. This CDR3 spans 16 amino acids. This chain's CDR3 is CASSQDRALSMAGYTF. In DNA form, the CDR3 reads TGCGCCAGCAGCCAAGATCGGGCGCTTTCGATGGCTGGCTACACCTTC.

The chain has TRBV9 and TRBJ1-1; D possibly corresponds to TRBD1 (5 bases). The CDR3 consists of 16 residues. Germline V gene lookup returns CDR1 SGDLS and CDR2 YYNGEE. Trimming took 0 bases from V and 6 from J, leaving 18 bases between them. The CDR3 region is CASSVDQGRSGSEAFF. In DNA, the CDR3 is TGTGCCAGCAGCGTAGACCAGGGTAGATCTGGTTCTGAAGCTTTCTTT.

The V and J genes are TRBV9 and TRBJ1-2, with TRBD1 matching 9 bases. CDR1 and CDR2 (germline): SGDLS, YYNGEE. The CDR3 is made up of 16 amino acids. The trim removed 3 bases at V and 8 bases at J, leaving 14 bases unmatched. As DNA, the CDR3 is TGTGCCAGCAGCGCGGATCCGGGACAGGGAAGTTCAGGCTACACCTTC. Protein: CASSADPGQGSSGYTF.

This clonotype was seen more than once but under ten times. The chain couples TRBV7-6 to TRBJ2-3; 11 nucleotides align to TRBD2. CDR1 SGHVS and CDR2 FNYEAQ come from the germline V gene. With 5 bases clipped from V and 5 bases from J, the junction kept 6 bases outside the gene matches. This CDR3 contains 15 residues. The CDR3 DNA sequence: TGTGCCAGCAGCCGTAGCGGGAGGGCCGAAGATACGCAGTATTTT. This gives the protein CASSRSGRAEDTQYF.

The chain joins TRBV4-2 to TRBJ2-1; D is ambiguous. V was pared by 2 bases and J by 2 bases, with 7 bases between. The CDR3 sequence is 14 residues long. Germline V gene data show CDR1 as LGHNA and CDR2 as YNFKEQ. The CDR3 region is CASSQQATYNEQFF. The CDR3 DNA reads TGTGCCAGCAGCCAACAAGCAACCTACAATGAGCAGTTCTTC.

This chain joins TRBV5-1 and TRBJ2-1; D remains ambiguous. V gave up 4 bases and J gave up 5 bases, with 10 bases separating them. CDR3 length equals 13 residues. Germline V gene sequence: CDR1 SGHRS, CDR2 YFSETQ. CDR3 nucleotides: TGCGCCAGCAGCGGATTACTGGACAATGAGCAGTTCTTC. It specifies CASSGLLDNEQFF.

This clonotype has more than one count but fewer than ten. CDR3 loop: CASSLDRSTQYF. The CDR3 DNA reads as TGTGCCAGCAGCTTAGACCGGAGTACGCAGTATTTT. This chain joins TRBV7-9 and TRBJ2-3; D ambiguous. V was cut by 1 base and J by 8 bases, with 7 bases left in between. The CDR3 spans 12 residues. Germline-derived CDR1 and CDR2 are SEHNR and FQNEAQ (reference sequence).

This clonotype was recorded a few times. The chain's CDR3 is CASSLGVQGFTGELFF. In nucleotides, the CDR3 is TGCGCCAGCAGCTTGGGAGTCCAGGGCTTCACCGGGGAGCTGTTTTTT. J is TRBJ2-2 and V is TRBV5-1, with D maybe TRBD1 (5 bases). With 0 bases removed from V and 4 bases from J, the gap between germline ends came to 13 bases. Germline V lookup: CDR1 SGHRS, CDR2 YFSETQ. The CDR3 runs 16 residues.

This clonotype was seen many times. V and J are TRBV20-1 and TRBJ2-3; 7 positions agree with TRBD2. The CDR3 runs to 15 residues. V shed 0 bases and J 2 bases; nucleotides not matched to a gene: 5. Germline loops: CDR1 DFQATT, CDR2 SNEGSKA (reference sequence). The CDR3 sequence: CSARDGTKSTDTQYF. Written as DNA, the CDR3 is TGCAGTGCTAGAGATGGGACTAAATCCACAGATACGCAGTATTTT.

In the case of this clonotype: A much larger clone is a single base away; this may be a read error. The chain recombines TRBV5-6 with TRBJ2-1, with TRBD1 as a possible D gene (5 bases). The CDR3 consists of 12 residues. Germline V gene data show CDR1 as SGHDT and CDR2 as YYEEEE. Trimming pared 2 bases from V and 10 bases from J, leaving 10 bases between. The DNA for the CDR3 is TGTGCCAGCAGCTTCAGACAGAGGGAGCAGTTCTTC. Amino acids: CASSFRQREQFF.

V is TRBV9 and J is TRBJ1-5; tentative D call: TRBD1 (5 bases). The CDR3 contains 14 residues. Trimming stripped 4 bases from V and 7 bases from J, with 15 bases between. Germline values: CDR1 SGDLS, CDR2 YYNGEE. The CDR3 here is CASSSGVAGQPQHF. The CDR3 bases are TGTGCCAGCAGCTCGGGGGTCGCGGGGCAGCCCCAGCATTTT.

CDR3 bases: TGCGCCAGCAGCGACCGGACAGGGATGAACTATGGCTACACCTTC. It encodes CASSDRTGMNYGYTF. The rearrangement uses TRBV5-1 and TRBJ1-2, with 8 bases fitting TRBD1. Per the germline V gene, CDR1 is SGHRS and CDR2 is YFSETQ. This CDR3 is 15 amino acids long. Trimming at V came to 4 bases and at J to 2 bases, leaving 7 bases not matched to a gene.

The V call is TRBV2, the J call TRBJ1-4; TRBD1 might be the D (5 bases). V lost 6 bases to trimming and J lost 4 bases, with 18 bases between them. The germline V gene encodes CDR1 SNHLY and CDR2 FYNNEI. CDR3 length equals 16 residues. This CDR3 reads CASSNPPGLVNEKLFF. The CDR3 DNA is TGTGCCAGCAGCAACCCTCCAGGGCTTGTTAATGAAAAACTGTTTTTT.

V gene TRBV7-6 combines with J gene TRBJ2-1; 12 bases map to TRBD2. V was pared by 2 bases and J by 6 bases, with 5 bases of the junction left unmatched. CDR3 length: 16 residues. The germline gives CDR1 SGHVS, CDR2 FNYEAQ. The CDR3 reads CASSLSLAGGANEQFF. CDR3 DNA sequence: TGTGCCAGCAGCTTATCCCTAGCGGGAGGGGCCAATGAGCAGTTCTTC.